This T cell receptor (beta chain) was sequenced during a study of control samples from healthy donors and cancer patients. CDR3 length equals 10 residues. The germline CDR1 and CDR2 sequences are SQVTM and ANQGSEA. The V and J ends lost 7 bases and 6 bases respectively, with 6 bases between them. TCRdb's copy holds only in-frame clones and misses some; the assay was immunoSEQ multiplex PCR. The sample lists roughly 38,000 clones, around nine tenths seen once, with around 4% in the top ten. The TCR sequence derives from a woman in her 50s in good health. The rearrangement links TRBV29-1 to TRBJ1-4; D unresolved. Sequencing was done on a sample of blood. In DNA form, the CDR3 reads TGCAGCGGTGGAGATGAAAAACTGTTTTTT. Its protein is CSGGDEKLFF.